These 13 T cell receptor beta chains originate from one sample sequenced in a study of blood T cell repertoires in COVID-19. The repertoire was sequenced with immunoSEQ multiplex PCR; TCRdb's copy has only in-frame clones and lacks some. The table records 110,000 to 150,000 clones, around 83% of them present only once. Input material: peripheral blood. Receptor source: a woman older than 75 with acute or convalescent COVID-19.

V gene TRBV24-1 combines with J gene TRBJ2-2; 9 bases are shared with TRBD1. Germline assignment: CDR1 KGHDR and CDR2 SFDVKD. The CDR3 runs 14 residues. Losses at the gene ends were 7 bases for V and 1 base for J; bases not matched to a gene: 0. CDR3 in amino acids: CATRGQGNTGELFF. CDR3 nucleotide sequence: TGTGCCACCAGGGGACAGGGGAACACCGGGGAGCTGTTTTTT.

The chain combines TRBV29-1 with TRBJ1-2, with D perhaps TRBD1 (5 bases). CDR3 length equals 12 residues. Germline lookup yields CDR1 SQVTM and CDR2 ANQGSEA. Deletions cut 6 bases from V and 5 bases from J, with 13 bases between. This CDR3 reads CSVRDAGYGYTF. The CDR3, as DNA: TGCAGCGTGCGCGATGCAGGGTATGGCTACACCTTC.

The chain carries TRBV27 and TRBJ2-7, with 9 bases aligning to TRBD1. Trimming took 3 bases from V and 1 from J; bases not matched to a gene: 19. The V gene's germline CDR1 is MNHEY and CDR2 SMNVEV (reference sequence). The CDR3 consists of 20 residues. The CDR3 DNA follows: TGTGCCAGCAGTTTCGTCGGGCCACAACCGGGACAGGGACCTTCCTACGAGCAGTACTTC. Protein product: CASSFVGPQPGQGPSYEQYF.

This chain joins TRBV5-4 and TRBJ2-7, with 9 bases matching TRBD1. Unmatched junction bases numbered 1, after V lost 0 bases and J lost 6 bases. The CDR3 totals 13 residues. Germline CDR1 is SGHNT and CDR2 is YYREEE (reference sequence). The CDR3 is CASSLGQGGEQYF. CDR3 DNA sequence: TGTGCCAGCAGCTTGGGACAGGGGGGCGAGCAGTACTTC.

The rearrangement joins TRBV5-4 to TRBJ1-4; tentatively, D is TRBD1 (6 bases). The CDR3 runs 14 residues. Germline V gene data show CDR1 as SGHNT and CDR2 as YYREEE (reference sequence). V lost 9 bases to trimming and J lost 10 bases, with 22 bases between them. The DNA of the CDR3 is TGTGCCACTCACCTACAGGGAGAAACTAGAAAACTGTTTTTT. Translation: CATHLQGETRKLFF.

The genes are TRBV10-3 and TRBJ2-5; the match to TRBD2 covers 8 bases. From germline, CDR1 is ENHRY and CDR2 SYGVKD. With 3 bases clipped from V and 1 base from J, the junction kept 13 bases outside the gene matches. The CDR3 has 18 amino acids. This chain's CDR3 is CAISDSGISGGFQETQYF. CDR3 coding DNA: TGTGCCATCAGTGACTCGGGGATAAGCGGGGGTTTCCAAGAGACCCAGTACTTC.

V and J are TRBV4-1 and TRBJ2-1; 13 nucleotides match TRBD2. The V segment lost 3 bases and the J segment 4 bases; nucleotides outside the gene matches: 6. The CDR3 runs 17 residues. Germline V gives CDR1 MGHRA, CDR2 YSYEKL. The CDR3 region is CASSQGLAGWGYNEQFF. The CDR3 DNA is TGCGCCAGCAGCCAGGGACTAGCGGGATGGGGGTACAATGAGCAGTTCTTC.

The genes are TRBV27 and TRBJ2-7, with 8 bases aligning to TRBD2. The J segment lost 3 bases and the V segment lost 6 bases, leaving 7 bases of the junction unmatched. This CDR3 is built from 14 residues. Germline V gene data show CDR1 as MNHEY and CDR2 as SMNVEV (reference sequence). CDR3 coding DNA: TGTGCCAGCAGCTTCGGGACTAGGGTCTACGAGCAGTACTTC. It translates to CASSFGTRVYEQYF.

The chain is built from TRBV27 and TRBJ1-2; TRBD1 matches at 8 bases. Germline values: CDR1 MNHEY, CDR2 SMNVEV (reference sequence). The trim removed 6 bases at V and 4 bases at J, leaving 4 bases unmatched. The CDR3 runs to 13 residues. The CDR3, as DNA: TGTGCCAGCAGCCGCGACAGGGGCTATGGCTACACCTTC. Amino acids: CASSRDRGYGYTF.

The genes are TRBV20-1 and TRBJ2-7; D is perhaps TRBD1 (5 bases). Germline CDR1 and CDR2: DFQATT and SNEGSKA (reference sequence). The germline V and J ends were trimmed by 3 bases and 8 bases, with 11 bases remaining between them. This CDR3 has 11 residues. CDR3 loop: CSASKGVQQYF. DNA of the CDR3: TGCAGTGCTAGTAAAGGGGTGCAGCAGTACTTC.

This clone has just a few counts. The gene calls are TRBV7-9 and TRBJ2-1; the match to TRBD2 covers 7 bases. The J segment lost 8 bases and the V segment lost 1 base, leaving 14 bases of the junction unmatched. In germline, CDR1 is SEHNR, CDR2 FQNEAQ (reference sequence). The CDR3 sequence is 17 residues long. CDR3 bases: TGTGCCAGCAGCTTAGTCTCCTTGAGGGCTAGCGGATATGAGCAGTTCTTC. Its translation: CASSLVSLRASGYEQFF.

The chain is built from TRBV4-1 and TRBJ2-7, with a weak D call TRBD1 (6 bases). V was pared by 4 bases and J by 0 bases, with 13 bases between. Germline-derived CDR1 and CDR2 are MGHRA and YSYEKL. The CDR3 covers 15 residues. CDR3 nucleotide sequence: TGCGCCAGCAGCCGCCGAACAGGGATCTCCTACGAGCAGTACTTC. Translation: CASSRRTGISYEQYF.

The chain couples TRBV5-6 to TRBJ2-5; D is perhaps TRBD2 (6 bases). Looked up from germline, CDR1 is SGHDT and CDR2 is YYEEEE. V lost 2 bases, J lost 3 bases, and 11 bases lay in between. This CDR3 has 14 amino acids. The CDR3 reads CASSFGGGEETQYF. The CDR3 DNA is TGTGCCAGCAGCTTCGGGGGTGGGGAAGAGACCCAGTACTTC.